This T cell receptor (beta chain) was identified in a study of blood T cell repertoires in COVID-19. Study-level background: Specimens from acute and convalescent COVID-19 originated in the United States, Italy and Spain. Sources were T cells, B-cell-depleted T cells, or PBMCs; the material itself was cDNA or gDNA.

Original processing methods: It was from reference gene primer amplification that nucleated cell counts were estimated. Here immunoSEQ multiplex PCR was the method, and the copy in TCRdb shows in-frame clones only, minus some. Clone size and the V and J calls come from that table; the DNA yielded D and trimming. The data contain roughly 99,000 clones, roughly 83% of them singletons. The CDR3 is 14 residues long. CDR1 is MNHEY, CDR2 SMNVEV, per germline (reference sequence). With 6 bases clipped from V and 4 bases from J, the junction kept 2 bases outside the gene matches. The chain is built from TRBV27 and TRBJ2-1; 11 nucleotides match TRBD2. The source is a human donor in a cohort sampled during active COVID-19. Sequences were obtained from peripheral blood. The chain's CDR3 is CASRGLAEYNEQFF. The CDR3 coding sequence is TGTGCCAGCAGGGGACTAGCGGAGTACAATGAGCAGTTCTTC.